A selection of T cell receptor beta chains follows, all from one sample in a study of shared clonotypes between healthy human individuals. TCRdb's copy holds only in-frame clones and misses some; the assay was immunoSEQ multiplex PCR. The table shows hundreds of thousands of clones, with roughly 73% occurring only once. The sequenced sample was memory CD4+ T cells sorted from blood. Receptors were obtained from a woman aged 30 to 39 in good health. Each CDR3 is given with its conserved first and last residue. A D gene is named only where the DNA matches it firmly. A clone size is listed for some rows: how often the clone was seen (once, few, many), or a class if it is expanded.

cdr3_aa cdr3_nt v_call d_call j_call clone_size cdr3_length
CASSRAGVVNEQFF TGTGCCAGCAGTCGAGCGGGAGTAGTCAATGAGCAGTTCTTC TRBV2 TRBD2 TRBJ2-1 . 14
CASSLWGAEDTQYF TGCGCCAGCAGCTTGTGGGGGGCCGAAGATACGCAGTATTTT TRBV5-1 . TRBJ2-3 . 14
CASSANPLVRALGEQYF TGTGCCAGCAGCGCAAATCCTCTAGTTCGGGCGTTGGGCGAGCAGTACTTC TRBV7-2 . TRBJ2-7 . 17
CASSQEQGNTIYF TGTGCCAGCTCACAGGAACAGGGAAACACCATATATTTT TRBV18 . TRBJ1-3 . 13
CASSGNRGPNTEAFF TGTGCCAGCAGCGGCAACAGGGGGCCCAACACTGAAGCTTTCTTT TRBV5-4 TRBD1 TRBJ1-1 . 15
CASSDRTGAGTEAFF TGTGCCAGCAGCGACAGAACAGGGGCCGGCACTGAAGCTTTCTTT TRBV7-9 TRBD1 TRBJ1-1 . 15
CASSQLQGQPQHF TGTGCCAGCAGCCAGCTCCAGGGTCAGCCCCAGCATTTT TRBV7-8 . TRBJ1-5 few 13
CASSEARGSNQPQHF TGTGCCAGCAGTGAAGCGCGGGGGAGCAATCAGCCCCAGCATTTT TRBV2 . TRBJ1-5 . 15
CASSIAQGASGNNEQFF TGTGCCAGTAGTATAGCTCAAGGGGCTAGCGGGAACAATGAGCAGTTCTTC TRBV19 TRBD2 TRBJ2-1 . 17
CASSRAGTVSYEQYF TGCGCCAGCAGTCGCGCCGGGACAGTTAGTTACGAGCAGTACTTC TRBV23-1 TRBD1 TRBJ2-7 . 15
CASTTGQGPGAFF TGTGCCAGTACCACGGGACAGGGGCCGGGAGCTTTCTTT TRBV19 TRBD1 TRBJ1-1 . 13
CATVGGADIQYF TGTGCCACTGTGGGGGGTGCAGACATTCAGTACTTC TRBV6-1 . TRBJ2-4 . 12
CASSSRGLWTEAFF TGTGCCAGCAGTTCCCGGGGGCTGTGGACTGAAGCTTTCTTT TRBV28 . TRBJ1-1 . 14
CASSSGDRGSNQPQHF TGTGCCAGCAGTTCCGGGGACAGGGGTAGCAATCAGCCCCAGCATTTT TRBV28 TRBD1 TRBJ1-5 . 16
CASSEVAYQYF TGTGCCAGCAGTGAAGTAGCCTACCAGTACTTC TRBV2 . TRBJ2-5 . 11
CASSMGTSGSTDTQYF TGTGCCAGTAGTATGGGGACTAGCGGGAGCACAGATACGCAGTATTTT TRBV19 TRBD2 TRBJ2-3 . 16
CASSPSLGANTGELFF TGTGCCAGCAGCCCCTCTCTAGGAGCGAACACCGGGGAGCTGTTTTTT TRBV4-2 . TRBJ2-2 few 16
CASSPPGLASWRLDTQYF TGTGCCAGCAGCCCCCCGGGACTAGCTTCGTGGAGATTAGATACGCAGTATTTT TRBV14 TRBD2 TRBJ2-3 . 18
CASSTTLGQGAGDTEAFF TGTGCCAGCAGCACAACGCTAGGGCAGGGGGCAGGTGACACTGAAGCTTTCTTT TRBV9 TRBD1 TRBJ1-1 . 18
CASRPGAADTQYF TGTGCCAGCCGGCCCGGTGCTGCAGATACGCAGTATTTT TRBV11-2 . TRBJ2-3 . 13
CASSFYGAYEQYF TGCGCCAGCAGCTTTTATGGGGCCTACGAGCAGTACTTC TRBV5-1 . TRBJ2-7 . 13
CASSAQYSNQPQHF TGTGCCAGCTCGGCGCAATATAGCAATCAGCCCCAGCATTTT TRBV6-1 . TRBJ1-5 . 14
CSVVPSGRPEQYF TGCAGCGTTGTCCCAAGCGGGAGGCCCGAGCAGTACTTC TRBV29-1 TRBD2 TRBJ2-7 . 13
CASSFQYGYTF TGTGCCAGCAGTTTTCAGTATGGCTACACCTTC TRBV28 . TRBJ1-2 . 11
CASSGGQQETQYF TGCGCCAGCAGCGGGGGACAACAAGAGACCCAGTACTTC TRBV5-1 . TRBJ2-5 . 13
CASSYGAPLGNQPQHF TGTGCCAGCAGTTACGGGGCACCTCTCGGGAATCAGCCCCAGCATTTT TRBV6-5 . TRBJ1-5 . 16
CASRQEGETQYF TGCGCCAGCCGCCAGGAGGGGGAGACCCAGTACTTC TRBV5-1 . TRBJ2-5 few 12
CASSWKGGAGGYTF TGTGCCAGCAGTTGGAAAGGGGGCGCGGGTGGCTACACCTTC TRBV6-5 TRBD1 TRBJ1-2 . 14
CASSFHGSGDTQYF TGTGCCAGCAGCTTCCACGGGAGCGGGGATACGCAGTATTTT TRBV7-3 . TRBJ2-3 . 14
CASSLAGTGRETQYF TGTGCCAGCAGCTTAGCCGGGACAGGGCGAGAGACCCAGTACTTC TRBV7-6 TRBD1 TRBJ2-5 . 15
CASSYGTARSDEQFF TGTGCCAGCAGTTACGGGACAGCGCGTTCGGATGAGCAGTTCTTC TRBV6-5 TRBD1 TRBJ2-1 . 15
CASREHRVNTEAFF TGTGCCAGTAGAGAGCACAGGGTGAACACTGAAGCTTTCTTT TRBV19 . TRBJ1-1 . 14
CASSLQGDTEAFF TGTGCCAGCAGCTTACAGGGGGACACTGAAGCTTTCTTT TRBV7-9 TRBD1 TRBJ1-1 few 13
CASSQVPGLAYLQGTGELFF TGCGCCAGCAGCCAAGTCCCGGGACTAGCATACTTACAGGGCACCGGGGAGCTGTTTTTT TRBV4-1 TRBD2 TRBJ2-2 few 20
CSAQGTYEQYF TGCAGCGCTCAGGGGACATACGAGCAGTACTTC TRBV29-1 . TRBJ2-7 once 11
CASSWSTSGRYNEQFF TGTGCCAGCAGCTGGTCGACTAGCGGGCGTTACAATGAGCAGTTCTTC TRBV11-2 TRBD2 TRBJ2-1 . 16
CASERLFEGGQPQHF TGTGCCAGCGAACGTCTCTTTGAAGGCGGTCAGCCCCAGCATTTT TRBV6-1 . TRBJ1-5 many 15
CASSPRGTSSYEQYF TGTGCCAGCTCACCCAGGGGGACGAGTTCCTACGAGCAGTACTTC TRBV18 TRBD1 TRBJ2-7 . 15
CASSVSVSTKETQYF TGTGCCAGCAGTGTTAGCGTTTCCACTAAAGAGACCCAGTACTTC TRBV28 . TRBJ2-5 . 15
CASSGFAALETQYF TGTGCCAGCAGTGGCTTCGCAGCACTTGAGACCCAGTACTTC TRBV6-1 . TRBJ2-5 . 14
CASSEEAGINIQYF TGTGCCAGCAGTGAAGAAGCGGGGATAAACATTCAGTACTTC TRBV2 TRBD2 TRBJ2-4 . 14
CASSDRGASGANVLTF TGTGCCAGCAGTGACAGGGGGGCCTCTGGGGCCAACGTCCTGACTTTC TRBV6-1 . TRBJ2-6 . 16
CASSGDTRRDTQYF TGTGCCAGCAGTGGGGACACCCGCCGGGATACGCAGTATTTT TRBV6-5 . TRBJ2-3 once 14
CASSESGAGNEKLFF TGTGCCAGCAGTGAATCTGGGGCAGGGAATGAAAAACTGTTTTTT TRBV6-1 . TRBJ1-4 few 15
CASSRDRVGNQPQHF TGTGCCAGCTCACGGGACAGGGTGGGCAATCAGCCCCAGCATTTT TRBV18 TRBD1 TRBJ1-5 . 15
CSVGLAESGDYNEQFF TGCAGCGTAGGGCTAGCGGAATCAGGGGACTACAATGAGCAGTTCTTC TRBV29-1 . TRBJ2-1 . 16
CASSLTGQTSGQYNEQFF TGTGCCAGCAGCTTAACAGGGCAGACTAGCGGCCAGTACAATGAGCAGTTCTTC TRBV7-3 TRBD2 TRBJ2-1 . 18
CAWSKGLAGGTYNEQFF TGTGCCTGGAGTAAAGGACTAGCGGGAGGTACCTACAATGAGCAGTTCTTC TRBV30 TRBD2 TRBJ2-1 . 17